The text below deals with one T cell receptor (beta chain). The antigen is undetermined. This sample was included in a study of cytomegalovirus exposure and HLA in healthy donors. Study outcomes and limitations: Prediction of most subjects' HLA-A and HLA-B alleles by TCR beta sequences was reportedly accurate.

60 Vbeta and 13 Jbeta primers were used in PCR. Profiled with immunoSEQ multiplex PCR; TCRdb holds only in-frame clones, not every one. Here the sample spans about 50,000 clones, about 84% being singletons. The CDR3 sequence is 18 residues long. Germline V gene data show CDR1 as SGHVS and CDR2 as FNYEAQ. With V trimmed by 0 bases and J by 3 bases, 11 bases remained unmatched. This clonotype was sampled from a man aged 25 to 45 in good health and CMV-seronegative. Sequenced: PBMCs. The J gene is TRBJ2-7, the V gene TRBV7-6; 10 nucleotides line up with TRBD1. The CDR3 coding sequence is TGTGCCAGCAGCTTAGCCCCCAGGACAGGGGGAAGTGTCTACGAGCAGTACTTC. Its translation: CASSLAPRTGGSVYEQYF. Filled out from reference TRBV7-6 and TRBJ2-7, the complete variable domain reads GAGVSQSPRYKVTKRGQDVALRCDPISGHVSLYWYRQALGQGPEFLTYFNYEAQQDKSGLPNDRFSAERPEGSISTLTIQRTEQRDSAMYRCASSLAPRTGGSVYEQYFGPGTRLTVT.